These T cell receptor beta chains were read from a single sample in a study of patients and donors after allogeneic stem cell transplantation. Via MiXCR, TCRdb re-called the RT-PCR reads, giving one row per CDR3 protein. The sample records approximately 200,000 distinct CDR3 sequences, around 41% being singletons. The sample taken for sequencing was blood, either unsorted or a sorted T cell fraction (not recorded which). The receptors originated from a human donor who was either an allogeneic HSCT recipient or a stem cell or donor lymphocyte infusion donor (not recorded which). It is not recorded whose cells these are; they may come from a transplant donor. Each CDR3 is given with its conserved first and last residue. The D gene is left open where the match is weak. Expanded clones get a size class; other rows say once, few or many, or leave the size out.

d_gene,j_gene,abundance,v_gene,CDR3aa,CDR3nt
TRBD1,TRBJ1-1,.,TRBV5-1,CASSLSGGLNTEAFF,TGCGCCAGCAGCTTGTCAGGGGGCCTGAACACTGAAGCTTTCTTT
.,TRBJ1-2,.,TRBV29-1,CSVDGGRIDYGYTF,TGCAGCGTTGATGGGGGCAGGATCGACTATGGCTACACCTTC
.,TRBJ2-7,.,TRBV4-3,CASSQDHVRPSYEQYF,TGCGCCAGCAGCCAAGATCACGTCAGGCCATCCTACGAGCAGTACTTC
.,TRBJ2-7,.,TRBV3-1,CASSQGQVGYEQYF,TGTGCCAGCAGCCAAGGACAGGTCGGGTACGAGCAGTACTTC
TRBD1,TRBJ1-1,few,TRBV5-1,CASSAGTANTEAFF,TGCGCCAGCAGCGCCGGGACAGCTAACACTGAAGCTTTCTTT
.,TRBJ2-7,.,TRBV4-1,CASSQPLTYEQYF,TGCGCCAGCAGCCAACCACTAACCTACGAGCAGTACTTC
TRBD2,TRBJ2-7,.,TRBV27,CASSLGREDSYEQYF,TGTGCCAGCAGTTTGGGGCGGGAGGACTCCTACGAGCAGTACTTC
TRBD1,TRBJ2-5,.,TRBV27,CASSNTGGGEQETQYF,TGTGCCAGCAGTAACACAGGGGGCGGGGAGCAAGAGACCCAGTACTTC
.,TRBJ1-2,.,TRBV12-3/TRBV12-4,CASRGIQGYTF,TGTGCCAGCAGGGGGATCCAAGGCTACACCTTC
TRBD2,TRBJ2-2,.,TRBV12-3/TRBV12-4,CASSYLAGSGELFF,TGTGCCAGCAGTTACCTAGCGGGATCCGGGGAGCTGTTTTTT
.,TRBJ1-2,.,TRBV30,CAWSVRGGNGYTF,TGTGCCTGGAGTGTACGAGGAGGTAATGGCTACACCTTC
.,TRBJ1-1,.,TRBV7-2,CASSLVARLTEAFF,TGTGCCAGCAGCTTAGTAGCCAGACTCACTGAAGCTTTCTTT
.,TRBJ2-7,.,TRBV12-3/TRBV12-4,CASSLPPMGSSYEQYF,TGTGCCAGCAGTTTGCCCCCAATGGGAAGCTCCTACGAGCAGTACTTC
.,TRBJ1-1,few,TRBV20-1,CSAIDSMNTEAFF,TGCAGTGCTATTGACAGCATGAACACTGAAGCTTTCTTT
TRBD1,TRBJ1-2,.,TRBV27,CASSLGQGAPGYTF,TGTGCCAGCAGTTTAGGACAGGGGGCGCCCGGCTACACCTTC